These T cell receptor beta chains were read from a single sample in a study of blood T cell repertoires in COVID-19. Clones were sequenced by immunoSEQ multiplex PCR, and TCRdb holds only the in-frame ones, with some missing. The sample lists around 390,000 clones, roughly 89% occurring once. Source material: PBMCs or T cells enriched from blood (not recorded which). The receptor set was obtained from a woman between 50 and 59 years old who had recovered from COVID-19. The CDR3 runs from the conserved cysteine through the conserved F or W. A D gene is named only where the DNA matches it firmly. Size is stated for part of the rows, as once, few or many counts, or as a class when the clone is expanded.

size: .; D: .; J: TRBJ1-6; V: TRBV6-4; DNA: TGTGCCAGCAGTGACTCAGCTGGAGCAGACTATAATTCACCCCTCCACTTT; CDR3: CASSDSAGADYNSPLHF
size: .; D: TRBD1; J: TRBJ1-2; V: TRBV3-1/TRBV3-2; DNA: TGTGCCAGCAGCCAAGAGCGGACAGGGAAGGACTCCTATGGCTACACCTTC; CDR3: CASSQERTGKDSYGYTF
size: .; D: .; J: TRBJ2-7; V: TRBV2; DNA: TGTGCCAGCAGTGAATCCGGCTACGAGCAGTACTTC; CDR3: CASSESGYEQYF
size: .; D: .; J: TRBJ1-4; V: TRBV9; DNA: TGTGCCAGCAGCCCCGACAGTGCAACTAATGAAAAACTGTTTTTT; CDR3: CASSPDSATNEKLFF
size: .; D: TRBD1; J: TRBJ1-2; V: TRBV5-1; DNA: TGCGCCAGCAGCTTGGGTCAGGGGGCAGTCTATGGCTACACCTTC; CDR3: CASSLGQGAVYGYTF
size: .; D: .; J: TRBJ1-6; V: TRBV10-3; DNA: TGTGCCATCAGGGACTTTAATAATTCACCCCTCCACTTT; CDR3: CAIRDFNNSPLHF
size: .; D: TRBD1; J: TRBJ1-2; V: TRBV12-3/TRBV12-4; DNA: TGTGCCAGCAGCCGAAGGACAGGGGACGGCTACACCTTC; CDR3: CASSRRTGDGYTF
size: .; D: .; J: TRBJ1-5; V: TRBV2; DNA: TGTGCCAGCAGTTCAAATCAGCCCCAGCATTTT; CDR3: CASSSNQPQHF
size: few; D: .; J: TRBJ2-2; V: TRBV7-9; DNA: TGTGCCAGCAGCCAACGGGGATCCGGGGAGCTGTTTTTT; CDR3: CASSQRGSGELFF
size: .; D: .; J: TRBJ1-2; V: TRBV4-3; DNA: TGCGCCAGCAGCCAAGAAAGGGGAGGCGGGAGAAACTATGGCTACACCTTC; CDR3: CASSQERGGGRNYGYTF
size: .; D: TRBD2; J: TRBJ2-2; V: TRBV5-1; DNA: TGCGCCAGCAGCTTCGGCGGGGGGATCGGGGAGCTGTTTTTT; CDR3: CASSFGGGIGELFF
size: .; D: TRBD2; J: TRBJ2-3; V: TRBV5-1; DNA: TGCGCCAGCAGCTTGGGGGTAGCGGGGGGTACCACAGATACGCAGTATTTT; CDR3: CASSLGVAGGTTDTQYF
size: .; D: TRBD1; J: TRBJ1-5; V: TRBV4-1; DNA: TGCGCCAGCAGCCAAGAAGACAGGGGGGGATTCCTTAGCAATCAGCCCCAGCATTTT; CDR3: CASSQEDRGGFLSNQPQHF
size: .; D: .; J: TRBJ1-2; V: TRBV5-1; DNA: TGCGCCAGCAGCCGGGACATGGGAAAGTATGGCTACACCTTC; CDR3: CASSRDMGKYGYTF
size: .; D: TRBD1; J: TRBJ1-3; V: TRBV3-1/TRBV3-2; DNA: TGTGCCAGCAGCCAAGCAGGGGGTGGATACACCATATATTTT; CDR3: CASSQAGGGYTIYF
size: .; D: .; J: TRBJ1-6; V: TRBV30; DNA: TGTGCCTGGAAACGAACATATAATAATTCACCCCTCCACTTT; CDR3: CAWKRTYNNSPLHF
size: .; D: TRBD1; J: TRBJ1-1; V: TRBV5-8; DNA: TGTGCCAGCAGCGTAACCGGACAGGGGCGTATGTCGGTGGCTTTCTTT; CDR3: CASSVTGQGRMSVAFF
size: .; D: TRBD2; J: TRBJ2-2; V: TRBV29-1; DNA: TGCAGCGTCGCCCGGGACTATAACACCGGGGAGCTGTTTTTT; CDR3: CSVARDYNTGELFF
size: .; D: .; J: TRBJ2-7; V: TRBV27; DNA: TGTGCCAGCAGTTTTAAGGGGGGGCAGGGGCCCTACGAGCAGTACTTC; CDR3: CASSFKGGQGPYEQYF
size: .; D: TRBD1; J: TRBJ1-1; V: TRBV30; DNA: TGTGCCTGGGGACAGGGGGGTACTGAAGCTTTCTTT; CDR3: CAWGQGGTEAFF
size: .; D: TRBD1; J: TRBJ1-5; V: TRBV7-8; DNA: TGTGCCAGCAGCCATACGACAGGGGCGCGGCAGCCCCAGCATTTT; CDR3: CASSHTTGARQPQHF
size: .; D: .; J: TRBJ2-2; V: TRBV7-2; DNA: TGTGCCAGCAGCATGGGACAGAACACCGGGGAGCTGTTTTTT; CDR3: CASSMGQNTGELFF
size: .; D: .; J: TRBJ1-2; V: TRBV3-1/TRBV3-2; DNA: TGTGCCAGCAGCCAAGATTTGCGGCGTCCAACTAACTATGGCTACACCTTC; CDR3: CASSQDLRRPTNYGYTF
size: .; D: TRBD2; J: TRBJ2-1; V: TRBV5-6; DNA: TGTGCCAGCACCATGACTAGCGGGGAATACAATGAGCAGTTCTTC; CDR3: CASTMTSGEYNEQFF
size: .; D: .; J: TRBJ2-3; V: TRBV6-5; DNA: TGTGCCAGCAAAGAGGGAGGTAGGGCGGCAGATACGCAGTATTTT; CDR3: CASKEGGRAADTQYF
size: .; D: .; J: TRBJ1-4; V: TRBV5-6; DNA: TGTGCCAGCAGCTTGCGGGACTACGGTTCAGGGGAAAAACTGTTTTTT; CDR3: CASSLRDYGSGEKLFF
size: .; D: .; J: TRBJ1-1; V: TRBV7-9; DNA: TGTGCCAGCAGCTTCGGTGAGAACACTGAAGCTTTCTTT; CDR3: CASSFGENTEAFF
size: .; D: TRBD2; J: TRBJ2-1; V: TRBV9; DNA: TGTGCCAGCAGCGTAACTAGCGGGGGACCCTACAATGAGCAGTTCTTC; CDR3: CASSVTSGGPYNEQFF